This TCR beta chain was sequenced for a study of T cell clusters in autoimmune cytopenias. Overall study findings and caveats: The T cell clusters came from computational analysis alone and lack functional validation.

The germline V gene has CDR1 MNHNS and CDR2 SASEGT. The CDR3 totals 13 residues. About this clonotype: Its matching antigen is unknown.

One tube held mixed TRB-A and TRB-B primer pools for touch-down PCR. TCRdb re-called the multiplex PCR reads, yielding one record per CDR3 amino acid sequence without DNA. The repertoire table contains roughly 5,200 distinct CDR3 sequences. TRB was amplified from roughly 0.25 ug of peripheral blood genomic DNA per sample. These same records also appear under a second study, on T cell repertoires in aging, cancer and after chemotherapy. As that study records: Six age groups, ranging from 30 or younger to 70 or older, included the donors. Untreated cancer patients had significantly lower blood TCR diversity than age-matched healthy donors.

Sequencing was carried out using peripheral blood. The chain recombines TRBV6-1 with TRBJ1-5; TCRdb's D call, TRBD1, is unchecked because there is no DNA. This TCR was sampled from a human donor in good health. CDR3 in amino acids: CASTKQGAQPQHF.